The T cell receptor beta chain under discussion was sequenced for a study of human T cells and chemical hapten exposure. This clonotype has a count of ten or more. TCRdb used MiXCR to reprocess the RACE reads, holding one entry per CDR3 protein. The sample carries tens of thousands of distinct CDR3 sequences, 7.5% to 10% recorded once. Time point: patch test 1, 2 weeks after DPC sensitization. This sample's treatment: therapeutic diphenylcyclopropenone sensitization with weekly scalp DPC. Trimming cost V 8 bases and J 9 bases, with 14 bases left between them. CDR1 is SNHLY, CDR2 FYNNEI, per germline. The CDR3 has 12 amino acids.

This TCR was recovered from a woman aged 40 to 49 with alopecia areata. Some clones in this sample may be carry-over from other donors' samples. V gene TRBV2 combines with J gene TRBJ2-1, with D perhaps being TRBD1 or TRBD2 (5 bases each). Sequences were derived from whole blood, sampled in connection with sensitization to the hapten diphenylcyclopropenone (DPC). The CDR3 region is CASHRTRGEQFF. Written as DNA, the CDR3 is TGTGCCAGCCACCGAACGAGGGGTGAGCAGTTCTTC.